These T cell receptor beta chains were read from a single sample in a study of glioma-infiltrating T cells. TCRdb reprocessed the multiplex PCR reads with MiXCR, giving one entry per CDR3 protein. Among about 22,000 distinct CDR3 sequences listed, 20% to 25% were seen once. Material: glioma tissue, nonneoplastic brain tissue, or PBMCs (not recorded which). The source is a human donor with low-grade glioma or glioblastoma, undergoing nonglioma brain surgery, or in good health (not recorded which). Each CDR3 is given with its conserved first and last residue. The order of the fields is CDR3 protein, CDR3 DNA, V gene, clone size, D gene, J gene. A D gene is named only where the DNA matches it firmly. Where a row states a size, it is once, few, many or the class of an expanded clone; other rows omit it.

CAISQGQLDTEAFF TGTGCCATCAGCCAGGGACAGCTAGACACTGAAGCTTTCTTT TRBV10-3 many TRBD1 TRBJ1-1
CASRKTAVGTDTQYF TGTGCCAGCAGAAAAACAGCGGTTGGCACAGATACGCAGTATTTT TRBV6-1 many . TRBJ2-3
CASSFSGGREAFF TGTGCCAGCAGCTTCTCCGGTGGTCGCGAAGCTTTCTTT TRBV11-3 few . TRBJ1-1
CASSLATGTSGNTIYF TGTGCCAGCAGCTTAGCGACCGGGACATCTGGAAACACCATATATTTT TRBV7-2 . . TRBJ1-3
CASRTESSGGAYNEQFF TGTGCCAGCAGGACGGAGAGTAGCGGGGGAGCCTACAATGAGCAGTTCTTC TRBV6-1 many TRBD2 TRBJ2-1
CASSELGDTEAFF TGTGCCAGCAGTGAACTCGGAGACACTGAAGCTTTCTTT TRBV6-1 many . TRBJ1-1
CSAQQVTEAFF TGCAGCGCCCAACAGGTCACTGAAGCTTTCTTT TRBV29-1 . . TRBJ1-1
CSARDWAGGGNTEAFF TGCAGTGCTAGAGATTGGGCAGGGGGGGGGAACACTGAAGCTTTCTTT TRBV20-1 many TRBD1 TRBJ1-1
CASSAGVYSNQPQHF TGCGCCAGCAGTGCAGGGGTCTATAGCAATCAGCCCCAGCATTTT TRBV10-2 many . TRBJ1-5
CASSSWDTHNQPQHF TGTGCCAGCAGTTCCTGGGACACACACAATCAGCCCCAGCATTTT TRBV6-2/TRBV6-3 many . TRBJ1-5
CASSLATLRGYTF TGTGCCAGCAGCTTAGCAACCCTACGTGGCTACACCTTC TRBV7-9 many . TRBJ1-2
CASSRTGTAEAFF TGTGCCAGCAGCCGTACAGGGACTGCTGAAGCTTTCTTT TRBV7-2 many . TRBJ1-1
CAIRPGANYGYTF TGTGCCATCAGGCCGGGGGCTAACTATGGCTACACCTTC TRBV10-3 many . TRBJ1-2
CASKWTALATGELFF TGTGCCAGCAAATGGACAGCCCTAGCCACCGGGGAGCTGTTTTTT TRBV27 medium-sized . TRBJ2-2
CASSLVSGNYGYTF TGTGCCAGCAGCTTAGTAAGCGGAAACTATGGCTACACCTTC TRBV7-2 . . TRBJ1-2
CSAPGTYEQYF TGCAGTGCCCCCGGGACCTACGAGCAGTACTTC TRBV20-1 many . TRBJ2-7
CATTRGDRDYNEQFF TGTGCCACCACCCGCGGGGACAGAGACTACAATGAGCAGTTCTTC TRBV28 many . TRBJ2-1
CASSLETEAFF TGTGCCAGCAGTTTAGAAACTGAAGCTTTCTTT TRBV28 many . TRBJ1-1
CASSQSLAGGEQFF TGTGCCAGCAGCCAAAGCCTAGCGGGGGGTGAGCAGTTCTTC TRBV3-1 . TRBD2 TRBJ2-1
CSARTGEKLFF TGCAGTGCTAGAACGGGGGAAAAACTGTTTTTT TRBV20-1 many . TRBJ1-4
CSARAAEAGTDTQYF TGCAGTGCTAGAGCAGCGGAGGCCGGCACAGATACGCAGTATTTT TRBV20-1 many . TRBJ2-3
CSASKGGGIDNEQFF TGCAGTGCTAGTAAGGGGGGGGGGATTGACAATGAGCAGTTCTTC TRBV20-1 few . TRBJ2-1
CATSTTSGGALSTDTQYF TGTGCCACCTCCACGACTAGCGGGGGCGCCTTGAGCACAGATACGCAGTATTTT TRBV10-3 . TRBD2 TRBJ2-3
CASSRLKEGGNEQFF TGTGCCAGCAGCCGTCTAAAGGAGGGAGGCAATGAGCAGTTCTTC TRBV28 many . TRBJ2-1
CASSYSKEQFF TGTGCCAGCAGTTACTCGAAGGAGCAGTTCTTC TRBV6-6 many . TRBJ2-1
CASSQVLAEGNNEQFF TGTGCCAGCAGCCAAGTTCTTGCGGAAGGAAACAATGAGCAGTTCTTC TRBV14 . . TRBJ2-1
CASSQVAGSYGYTF TGCGCCAGCAGCCAAGTTGCCGGTTCCTATGGCTACACCTTC TRBV4-1 . . TRBJ1-2
CASSLSLVRTDTQYF TGTGCCAGCAGCTTAAGTTTAGTCCGGACAGATACGCAGTATTTT TRBV7-2 many . TRBJ2-3
CASSLKGGTEAFF TGTGCCAGCAGCCTAAAGGGTGGCACTGAAGCTTTCTTT TRBV7-2 many . TRBJ1-1
CASSRLAGGNTEAFF TGTGCCAGCAGTCGCCTGGCGGGGGGGAACACTGAAGCTTTCTTT TRBV12-3/TRBV12-4 few . TRBJ1-1
CASSLDSFLETQYF TGTGCCAGCAGCTTAGATTCGTTTTTAGAGACCCAGTACTTC TRBV11-2 . . TRBJ2-5
CASSLGGQTTDTQYF TGCGCCAGCAGCTTGGGTGGGCAGACTACAGATACGCAGTATTTT TRBV5-1 . . TRBJ2-3